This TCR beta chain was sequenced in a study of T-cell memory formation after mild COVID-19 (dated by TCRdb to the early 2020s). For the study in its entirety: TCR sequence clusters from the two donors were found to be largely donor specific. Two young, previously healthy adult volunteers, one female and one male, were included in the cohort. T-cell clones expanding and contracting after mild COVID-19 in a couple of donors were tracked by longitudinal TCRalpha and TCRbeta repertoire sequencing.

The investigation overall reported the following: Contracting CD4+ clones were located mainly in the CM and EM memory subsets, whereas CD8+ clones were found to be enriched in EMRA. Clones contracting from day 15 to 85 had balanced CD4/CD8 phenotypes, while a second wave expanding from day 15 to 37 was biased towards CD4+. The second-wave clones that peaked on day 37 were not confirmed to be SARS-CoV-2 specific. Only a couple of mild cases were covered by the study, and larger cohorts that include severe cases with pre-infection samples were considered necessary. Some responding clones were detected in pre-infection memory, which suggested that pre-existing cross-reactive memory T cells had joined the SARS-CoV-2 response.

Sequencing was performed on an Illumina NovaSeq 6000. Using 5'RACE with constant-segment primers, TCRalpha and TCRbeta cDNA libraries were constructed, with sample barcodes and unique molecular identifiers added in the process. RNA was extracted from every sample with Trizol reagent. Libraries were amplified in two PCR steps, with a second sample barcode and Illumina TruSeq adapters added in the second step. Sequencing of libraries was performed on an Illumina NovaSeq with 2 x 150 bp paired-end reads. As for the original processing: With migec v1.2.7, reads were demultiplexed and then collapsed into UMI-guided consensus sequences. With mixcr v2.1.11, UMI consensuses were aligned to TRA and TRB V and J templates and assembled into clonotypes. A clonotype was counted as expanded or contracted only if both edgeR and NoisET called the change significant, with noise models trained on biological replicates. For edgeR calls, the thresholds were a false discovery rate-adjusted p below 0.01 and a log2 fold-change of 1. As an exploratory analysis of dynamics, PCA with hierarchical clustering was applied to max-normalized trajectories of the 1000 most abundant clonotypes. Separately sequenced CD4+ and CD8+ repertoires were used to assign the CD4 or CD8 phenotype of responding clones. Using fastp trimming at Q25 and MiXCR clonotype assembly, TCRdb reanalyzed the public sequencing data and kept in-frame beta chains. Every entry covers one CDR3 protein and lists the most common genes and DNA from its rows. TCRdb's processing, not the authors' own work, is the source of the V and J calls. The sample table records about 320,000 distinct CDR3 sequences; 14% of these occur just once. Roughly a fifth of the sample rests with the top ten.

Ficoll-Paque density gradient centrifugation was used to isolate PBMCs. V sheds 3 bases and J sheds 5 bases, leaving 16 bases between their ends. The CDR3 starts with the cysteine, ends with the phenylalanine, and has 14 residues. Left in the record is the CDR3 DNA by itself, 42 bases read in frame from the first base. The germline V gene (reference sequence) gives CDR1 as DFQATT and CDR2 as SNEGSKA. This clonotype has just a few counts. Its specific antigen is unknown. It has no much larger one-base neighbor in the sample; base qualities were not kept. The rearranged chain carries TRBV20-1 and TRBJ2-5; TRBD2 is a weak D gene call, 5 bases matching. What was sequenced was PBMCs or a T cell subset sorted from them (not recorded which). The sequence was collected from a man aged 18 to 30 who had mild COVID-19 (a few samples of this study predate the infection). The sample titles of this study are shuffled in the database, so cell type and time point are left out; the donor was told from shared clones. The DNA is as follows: TGCAGTGCTAGTACGGGGTTGGTGTGGGAGACCCAGTACTTC. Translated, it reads CSASTGLVWETQYF.